This record looks at one TCR beta chain sequence and its context. Its antigen remains unknown. Colonoscopy and blood draw happened at the same time. The record originates from a study of pediatric ulcerative colitis. Overall study findings and caveats: Blood-rectal clonal overlap within each person was significantly higher in ulcerative colitis patients than controls.

Assay: immunoSEQ multiplex PCR; the TCRdb copy retains only in-frame clones and omits some. The profile shows approximately 60,000 clones, less than 90% of them singletons. Sequencing used blood. The clonotype comes from a boy between 10 and 17 years old with severe ulcerative colitis.

The chain's CDR3 is CASSPIEGLADFTGELFF. The CDR3 bases are TGTGCCAGTAGCCCGATAGAGGGACTAGCGGACTTCACCGGGGAGCTGTTTTTT. This chain connects TRBV19 to TRBJ2-2, with 11 positions matching TRBD2. J gave up 4 bases and V 6 bases, and 13 bases lay outside the gene matches. In germline, CDR1 is LNHDA, CDR2 SQIVND (reference sequence). The CDR3 covers 18 residues.